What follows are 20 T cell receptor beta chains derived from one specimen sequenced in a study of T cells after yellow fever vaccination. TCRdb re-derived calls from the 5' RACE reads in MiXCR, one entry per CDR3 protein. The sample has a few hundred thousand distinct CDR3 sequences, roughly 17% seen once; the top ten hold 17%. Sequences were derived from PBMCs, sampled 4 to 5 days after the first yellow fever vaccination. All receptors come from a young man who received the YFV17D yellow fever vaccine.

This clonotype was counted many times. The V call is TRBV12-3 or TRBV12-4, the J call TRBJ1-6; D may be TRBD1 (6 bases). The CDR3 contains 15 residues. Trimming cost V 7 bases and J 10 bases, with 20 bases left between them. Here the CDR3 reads CASTTFSGVESPLHF. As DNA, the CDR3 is TGTGCCAGCACTACTTTTTCAGGGGTTGAGTCACCCCTCCACTTT.

DNA for the CDR3: TGTGCCACCAGCCCTGTCGTTGGGTACACTGAAGCTTTCTTT. Protein sequence: CATSPVVGYTEAFF. The V gene is TRBV19, the J gene TRBJ1-1; D unresolved. Trimming pared 10 bases from V and 3 bases from J, leaving 18 bases between. The CDR3 totals 14 residues. CDR1 and CDR2 from the germline V gene are LNHDA and SQIVND (reference sequence).

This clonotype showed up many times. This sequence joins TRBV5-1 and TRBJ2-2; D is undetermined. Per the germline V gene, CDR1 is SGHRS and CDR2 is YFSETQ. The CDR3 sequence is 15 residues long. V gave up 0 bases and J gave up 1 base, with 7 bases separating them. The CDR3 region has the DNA TGCGCCAGCAGCTTGGCTACAGTGAACACCGGGGAGCTGTTTTTT. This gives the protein CASSLATVNTGELFF.

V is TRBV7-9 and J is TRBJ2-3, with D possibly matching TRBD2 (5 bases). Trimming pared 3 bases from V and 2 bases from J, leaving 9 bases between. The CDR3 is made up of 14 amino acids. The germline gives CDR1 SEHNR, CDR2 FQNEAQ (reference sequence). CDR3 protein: CASSFSGYTDTQYF. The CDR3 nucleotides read TGTGCCAGCAGCTTCTCGGGGTACACAGATACGCAGTATTTT.

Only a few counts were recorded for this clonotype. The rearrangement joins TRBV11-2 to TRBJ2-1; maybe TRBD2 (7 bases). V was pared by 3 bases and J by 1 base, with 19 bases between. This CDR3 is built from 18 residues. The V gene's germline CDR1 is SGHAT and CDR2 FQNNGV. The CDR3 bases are TGTGCCAGCAGCTTTCTTATGGGCGGGGGCCGATCCTACAATGAGCAGTTCTTC. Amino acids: CASSFLMGGGRSYNEQFF.

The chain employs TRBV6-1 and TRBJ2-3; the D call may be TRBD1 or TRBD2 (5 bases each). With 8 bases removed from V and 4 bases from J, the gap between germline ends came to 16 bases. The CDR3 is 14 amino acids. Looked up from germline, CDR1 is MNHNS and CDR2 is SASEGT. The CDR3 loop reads CASRLTGLADTQYF. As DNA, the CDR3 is TGTGCCAGCCGGTTGACGGGGCTGGCAGATACGCAGTATTTT.

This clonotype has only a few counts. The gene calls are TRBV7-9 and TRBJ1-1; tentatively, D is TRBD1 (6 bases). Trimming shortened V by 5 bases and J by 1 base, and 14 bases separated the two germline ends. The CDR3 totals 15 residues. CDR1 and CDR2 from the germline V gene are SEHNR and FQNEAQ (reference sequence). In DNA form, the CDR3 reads TGTGCCAGCAGCACTTCACAGGGAACGAACACTGAAGCTTTCTTT. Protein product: CASSTSQGTNTEAFF.

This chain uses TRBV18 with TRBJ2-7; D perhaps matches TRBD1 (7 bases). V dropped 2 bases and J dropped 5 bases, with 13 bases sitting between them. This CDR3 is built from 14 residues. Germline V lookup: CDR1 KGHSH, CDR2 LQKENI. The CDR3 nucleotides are TGTGCCAGCTCACCAGGAGGAGGGGGCGACGAGCAGTACTTC. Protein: CASSPGGGGDEQYF.

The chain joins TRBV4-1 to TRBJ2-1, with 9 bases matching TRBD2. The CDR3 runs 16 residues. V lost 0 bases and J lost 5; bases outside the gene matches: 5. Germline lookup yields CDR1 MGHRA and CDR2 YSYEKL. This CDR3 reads CASSQDRLAGNNEQFF. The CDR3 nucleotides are TGCGCCAGCAGCCAAGATCGTCTAGCGGGGAACAATGAGCAGTTCTTC.

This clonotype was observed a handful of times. The CDR3 sequence is CASSLAPLTLGGELFF. CDR3 DNA sequence: TGTGCCAGCAGCTTAGCGCCCTTGACCCTTGGCGGGGAGCTGTTTTTT. The chain combines TRBV7-8 with TRBJ2-2; D call uncertain. With 0 bases removed from V and 7 bases from J, the gap between germline ends came to 15 bases. Germline V gene lookup returns CDR1 SGHVS and CDR2 FQNEAQ. The CDR3 sequence is 16 residues long. Combining the CDR3 with reference TRBV7-8 and TRBJ2-2 gives the whole variable domain GAGVSQSPRYKVAKRGQDVALRCDPISGHVSLFWYQQALGQGPEFLTYFQNEAQLDKSGLPSDRFFAERPEGSVSTLKIQRTQQEDSAVYLCASSLAPLTLGGELFFGEGSRLTVL.

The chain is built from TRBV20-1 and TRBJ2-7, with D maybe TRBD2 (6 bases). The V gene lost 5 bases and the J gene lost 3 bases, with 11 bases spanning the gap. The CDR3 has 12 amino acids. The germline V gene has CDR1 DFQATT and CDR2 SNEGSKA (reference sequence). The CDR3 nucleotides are TGCAGTGCTCGCGGGGACTTCTACGAGCAGTACTTC. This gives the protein CSARGDFYEQYF.

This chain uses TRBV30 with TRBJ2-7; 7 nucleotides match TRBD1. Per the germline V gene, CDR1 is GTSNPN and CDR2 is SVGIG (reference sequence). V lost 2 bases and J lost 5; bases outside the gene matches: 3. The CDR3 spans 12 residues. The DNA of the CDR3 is TGTGCCTGGAGTCGGGACAGCGACGAGCAGTACTTC. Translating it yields CAWSRDSDEQYF.

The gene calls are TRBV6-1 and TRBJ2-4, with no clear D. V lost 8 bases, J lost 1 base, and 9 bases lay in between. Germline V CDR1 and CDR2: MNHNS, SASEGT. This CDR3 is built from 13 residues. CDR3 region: CASRPKAKNIQYF. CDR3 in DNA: TGTGCCAGCCGCCCCAAGGCCAAAAACATTCAGTACTTC.

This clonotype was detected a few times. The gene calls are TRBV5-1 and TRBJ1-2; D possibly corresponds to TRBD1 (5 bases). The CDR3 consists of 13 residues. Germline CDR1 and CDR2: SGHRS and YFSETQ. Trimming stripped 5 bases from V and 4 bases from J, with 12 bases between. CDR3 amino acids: CASRQEPGYGYTF. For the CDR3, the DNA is TGCGCCAGCAGACAGGAGCCCGGCTATGGCTACACCTTC. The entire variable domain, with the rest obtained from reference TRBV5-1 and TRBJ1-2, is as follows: KAGVTQTPRYLIKTRGQQVTLSCSPISGHRSVSWYQQTPGQGLQFLFEYFSETQRNKGNFPGRFSGRQFSNSRSEMNVSTLELGDSALYLCASRQEPGYGYTFGSGTRLTVV.

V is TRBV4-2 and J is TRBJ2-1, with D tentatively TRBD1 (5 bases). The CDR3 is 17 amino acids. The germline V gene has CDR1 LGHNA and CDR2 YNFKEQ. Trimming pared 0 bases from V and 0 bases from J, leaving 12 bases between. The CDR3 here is CASSQDLVGHSYNEQFF. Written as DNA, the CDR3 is TGTGCCAGCAGCCAAGATTTGGTGGGGCACTCCTACAATGAGCAGTTCTTC.

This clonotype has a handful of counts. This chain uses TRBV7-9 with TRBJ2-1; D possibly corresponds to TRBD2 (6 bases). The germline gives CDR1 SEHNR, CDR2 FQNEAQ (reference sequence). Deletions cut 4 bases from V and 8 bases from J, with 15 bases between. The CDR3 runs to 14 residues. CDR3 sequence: CASSWRGGGDEQFF. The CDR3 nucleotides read TGTGCCAGCAGCTGGAGGGGAGGCGGCGATGAGCAGTTCTTC. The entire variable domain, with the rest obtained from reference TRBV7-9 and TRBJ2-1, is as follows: DTGVSQNPRHKITKRGQNVTFRCDPISEHNRLYWYRQTLGQGPEFLTYFQNEAQLEKSRLLSDRFSAERPKGSFSTLEIQRTEQGDSAMYLCASSWRGGGDEQFFGPGTRLTVL.

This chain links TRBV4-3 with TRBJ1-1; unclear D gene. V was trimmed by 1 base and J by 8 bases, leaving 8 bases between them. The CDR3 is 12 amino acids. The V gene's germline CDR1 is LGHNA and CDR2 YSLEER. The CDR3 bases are TGCGCCAGCAGCCAAGGCTGGGAAGAAGCTTTCTTT. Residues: CASSQGWEEAFF.

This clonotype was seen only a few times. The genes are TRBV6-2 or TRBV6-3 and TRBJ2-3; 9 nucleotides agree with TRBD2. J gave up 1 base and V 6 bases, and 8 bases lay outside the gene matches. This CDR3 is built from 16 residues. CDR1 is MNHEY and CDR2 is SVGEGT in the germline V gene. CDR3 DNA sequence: TGTGCCAGCAGCCGTTTAGTAGCGGGGGGCACAGATACGCAGTATTTT. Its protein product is CASSRLVAGGTDTQYF.

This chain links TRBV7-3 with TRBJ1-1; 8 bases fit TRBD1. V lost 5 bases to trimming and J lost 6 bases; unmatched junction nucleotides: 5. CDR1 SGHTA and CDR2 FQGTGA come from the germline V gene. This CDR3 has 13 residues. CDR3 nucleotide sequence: TGTGCCAGCAGCACTGACAGGGGCGCTGAAGCTTTCTTT. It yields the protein CASSTDRGAEAFF. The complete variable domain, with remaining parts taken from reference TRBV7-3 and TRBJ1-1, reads GAGVSQTPSNKVTEKGKYVELRCDPISGHTALYWYRQSLGQGPEFLIYFQGTGAADDSGLPNDRFFAVRPEGSVSTLKIQRTERGDSAVYLCASSTDRGAEAFFGQGTRLTVV.

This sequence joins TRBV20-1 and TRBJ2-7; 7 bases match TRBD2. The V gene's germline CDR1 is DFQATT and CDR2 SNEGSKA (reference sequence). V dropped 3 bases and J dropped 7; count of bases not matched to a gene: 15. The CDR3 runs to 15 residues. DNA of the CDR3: TGCAGTGCTAGCCGAGCCGGGGAGGGCCTAATGGAGCAGTACTTC. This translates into CSASRAGEGLMEQYF.